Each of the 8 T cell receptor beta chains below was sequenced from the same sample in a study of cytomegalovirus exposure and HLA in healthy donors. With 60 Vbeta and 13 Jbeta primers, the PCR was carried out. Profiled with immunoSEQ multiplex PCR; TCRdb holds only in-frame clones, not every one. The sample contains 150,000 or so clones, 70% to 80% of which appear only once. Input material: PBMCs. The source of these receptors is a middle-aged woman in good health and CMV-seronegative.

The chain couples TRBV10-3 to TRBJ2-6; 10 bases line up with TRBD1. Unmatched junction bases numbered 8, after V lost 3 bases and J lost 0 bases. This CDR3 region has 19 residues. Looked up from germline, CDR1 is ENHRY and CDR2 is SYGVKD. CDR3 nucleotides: TGTGCCATCAGTGACCCTAGGACAGGGGGGAGCTCTGGGGCCAACGTCCTGACTTTC. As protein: CAISDPRTGGSSGANVLTF.

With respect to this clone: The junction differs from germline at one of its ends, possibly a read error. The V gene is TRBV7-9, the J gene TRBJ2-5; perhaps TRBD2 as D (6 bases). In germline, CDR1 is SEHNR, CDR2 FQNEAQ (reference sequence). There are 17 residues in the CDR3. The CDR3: CATSQSGGSGDQETQYF. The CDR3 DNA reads TGTGCCACCAGCCAGAGTGGAGGGTCGGGGGACCAAGAGACCCAGTACTTC. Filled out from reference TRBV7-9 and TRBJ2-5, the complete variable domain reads DTGVSQNPRHKITKRGQNVTFRCDPISEHNRLYWYRQTLGQGPEFLTYFQNEAQLEKSRLLSDRFSAERPKGSFSTLEIQRTEQGDSAMYLCATSQSGGSGDQETQYFGPGTRLLVL.

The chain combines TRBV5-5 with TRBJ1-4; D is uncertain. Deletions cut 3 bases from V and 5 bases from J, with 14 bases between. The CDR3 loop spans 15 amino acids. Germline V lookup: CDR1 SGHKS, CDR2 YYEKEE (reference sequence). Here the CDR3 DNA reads TGTGCCAGCAGCTCCTATACTACCGAGAATGAAAAACTGTTTTTT. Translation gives CASSSYTTENEKLFF.

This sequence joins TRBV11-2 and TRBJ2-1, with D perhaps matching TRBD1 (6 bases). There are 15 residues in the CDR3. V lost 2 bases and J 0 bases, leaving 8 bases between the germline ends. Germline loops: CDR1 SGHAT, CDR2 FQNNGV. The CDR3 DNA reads TGTGCCAGCAGCTTACAGGGGAGCTCCTACAATGAGCAGTTCTTC. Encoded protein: CASSLQGSSYNEQFF.

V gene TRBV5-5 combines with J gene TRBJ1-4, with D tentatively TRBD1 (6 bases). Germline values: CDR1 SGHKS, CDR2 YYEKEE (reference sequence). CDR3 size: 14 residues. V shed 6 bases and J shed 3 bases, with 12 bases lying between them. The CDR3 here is CASTTGHSNEKLFF. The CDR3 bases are TGTGCCAGCACCACGGGACACTCTAATGAAAAACTGTTTTTT.

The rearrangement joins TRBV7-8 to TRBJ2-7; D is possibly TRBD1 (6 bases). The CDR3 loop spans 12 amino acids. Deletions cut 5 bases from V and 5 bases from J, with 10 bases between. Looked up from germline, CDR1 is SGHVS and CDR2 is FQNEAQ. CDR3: CASSHTGHEQYF. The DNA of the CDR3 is TGTGCCAGCAGCCACACAGGGCACGAGCAGTACTTC.

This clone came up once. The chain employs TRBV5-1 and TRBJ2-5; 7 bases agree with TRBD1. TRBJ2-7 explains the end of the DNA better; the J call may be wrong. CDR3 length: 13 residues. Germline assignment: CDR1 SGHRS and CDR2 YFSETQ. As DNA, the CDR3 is TGCGCCAGCAGCTTCAAGGGGGCGGGCGAGCAGTACTTC. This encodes CASSFKGAGEQYF.

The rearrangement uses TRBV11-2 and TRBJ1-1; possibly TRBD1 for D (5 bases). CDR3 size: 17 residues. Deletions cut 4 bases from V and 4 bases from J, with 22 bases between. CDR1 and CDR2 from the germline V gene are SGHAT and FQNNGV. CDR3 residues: CASSSVDMGGESTEAFF. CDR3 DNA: TGTGCCAGCAGCTCAGTAGACATGGGGGGAGAGAGCACTGAAGCTTTCTTT.